This T cell receptor (beta chain) was obtained from a study of T cell responses to AZD1222 COVID-19 vaccine. Only in-frame clones appear in the TCRdb table, and some are missing; sequencing was by immunoSEQ multiplex PCR. The sample gives over 150,000 clones, 87% of which show up once; around 3% is in the top ten. Study observations and caveats: Of spike-specific TCRs, nearly half reportedly target regions left unmutated in variants.

In its sample, this clone was seen a few times. Its antigen remains unidentified. CDR1 LGHDT and CDR2 YNNKEL come from the germline V gene (reference sequence). This CDR3 region has 16 residues. Trimming left V 1 base short and J 2 bases short, with 14 bases between. The chain couples TRBV3-1 (or the pseudogene TRBV3-2) to TRBJ1-2, with a tentative D call TRBD1 (6 bases). The TCR was taken from an adult in good health. The material sequenced was peripheral blood, taken on day 0 of AZD1222 vaccination. DNA of the CDR3: TGTGCCAGCAGCCAAGGGGGGCAGGGCAAAAACTATGGCTACACCTTC. Translating it yields CASSQGGQGKNYGYTF.